The 3 T cell receptor beta chains given below trace back to one sample, sequenced in a study of OX40 agonist ivuxolimab in advanced cancers. Receptor libraries were prepared by the immunoSEQ multiplex PCR assay. The clones in this table, taken by TCRdb from immuneACCESS, are in-frame only. Not every clone is retained; where verified, under half of the shortfall comes from an unresolved V gene, and the cause of the rest is unknown. The sample table lists 70,000 to 95,000 clones, 83% of them with a count of one. The ten largest clones take up about 0.76% of the sample. This sample comprised CD4+ or CD8+ T cells sorted from blood, obtained in a trial of the OX40 agonist ivuxolimab. These receptors originate from an adult with an advanced solid tumor such as melanoma, head and neck, liver or kidney cancer.

The chain employs TRBV6-1 and TRBJ1-5; maybe TRBD1 (6 bases). V shed 6 bases and J shed 3 bases, with 9 bases lying between them. Germline CDR1 reads MNHNS; CDR2 reads SASEGT. The CDR3 covers 13 residues. CDR3 in DNA: TGTGCCAGCAGGCAGGGGAACAATCAGCCCCAGCATTTT. Protein: CASRQGNNQPQHF.

The rearrangement links TRBV6-4 to TRBJ2-2; D might be TRBD1 (5 bases). This CDR3 spans 13 amino acids. The V and J ends lost 4 bases and 3 bases respectively, with 6 bases between them. Germline CDR1 reads MRHNA; CDR2 reads SNTAGT. The CDR3, as DNA: TGTGCCAGCAGTGTAGGGGACACCGGGGAGCTGTTTTTT. It translates to CASSVGDTGELFF.

This chain links TRBV6-1 with TRBJ2-1; TRBD1 matches at 10 bases. The CDR3 spans 14 residues. V lost 8 bases, J lost 9 bases, and 10 bases stayed unmatched. Germline V CDR1 and CDR2: MNHNS, SASEGT. CDR3 coding DNA: TGTGCCAGCCCCCCCGGGACAGGGGTTATTGAGCAGTTCTTC. Its translation: CASPPGTGVIEQFF.